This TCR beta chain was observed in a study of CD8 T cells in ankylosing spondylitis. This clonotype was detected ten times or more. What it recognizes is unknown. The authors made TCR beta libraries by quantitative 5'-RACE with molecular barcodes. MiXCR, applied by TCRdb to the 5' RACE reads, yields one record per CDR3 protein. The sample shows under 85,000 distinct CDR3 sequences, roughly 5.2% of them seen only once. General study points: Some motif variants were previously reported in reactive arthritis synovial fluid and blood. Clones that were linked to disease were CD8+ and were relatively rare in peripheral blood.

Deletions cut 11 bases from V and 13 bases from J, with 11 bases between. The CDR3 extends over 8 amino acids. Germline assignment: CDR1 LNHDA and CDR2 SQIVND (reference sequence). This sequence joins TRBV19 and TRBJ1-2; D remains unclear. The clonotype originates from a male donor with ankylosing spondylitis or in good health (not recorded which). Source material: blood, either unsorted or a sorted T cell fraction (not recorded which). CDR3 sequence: CAVGLTTF. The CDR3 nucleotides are TGTGCCGTCGGCTTAACCACCTTC.